This T cell receptor (beta chain) was captured in a study of T-cell reconstitution after alpha-beta-depleted transplantation in children. Study-level points and caveats: Some patients' high day-60 TCRbeta diversity was attributed to recipient cells surviving conditioning. T-cell numbers and diversity one year post-transplant derived largely from freshly generated T cells. At around two months after transplant, the alpha-beta T cells were reportedly derived from several hundred expanded clones that came from non-depleted graft cells.

Germline V gene lookup returns CDR1 SGHRS and CDR2 YFSETQ. V lost 4 bases and J 5 bases, leaving 22 bases between the germline ends. This CDR3 is 16 amino acids long. This clonotype has ten or more counts. Its target is unknown. The authors prepared the TCRbeta library with unique molecular identifiers. TCRdb called the PCR reads again in MiXCR, with one record for every CDR3 protein. In the table there are roughly 500,000 distinct CDR3 sequences, roughly a tenth of which are singletons. The receptor was derived from a child aged 2 to 10 with inherited bone marrow failure, due to receive a stem cell transplant. The chain combines TRBV5-1 with TRBJ2-7; a weak D match, TRBD1 (5 bases). The specimen comprised PBMCs, sampled before TCRalphabeta/CD19-depleted stem cell transplant. CDR3 protein: CASSPWGVSAKNEQYF. Written as DNA, the CDR3 is TGCGCCAGCAGCCCCTGGGGCGTCTCCGCCAAAAACGAGCAGTACTTC. The full variable domain, with the rest looked up from reference TRBV5-1 and TRBJ2-7, is KAGVTQTPRYLIKTRGQQVTLSCSPISGHRSVSWYQQTPGQGLQFLFEYFSETQRNKGNFPGRFSGRQFSNSRSEMNVSTLELGDSALYLCASSPWGVSAKNEQYFGPGTRLTVT.